A selection of T cell receptor beta chains follows, all from one sample in a study of cytomegalovirus exposure and HLA in healthy donors. Profiling relied on immunoSEQ multiplex PCR, and the TCRdb table lists in-frame clones only, not all of them. The ten top clones account for 3% to 4%, within a sample of 55,000 to 75,000 clones. Sequenced material: PBMCs. The receptors were gathered from a male donor in good health and CMV-seronegative. Both conserved end residues are part of each CDR3. A D gene is named only where the DNA matches it firmly.

v_gene,j_gene,d_gene,CDR3aa,CDR3nt
TRBV2,TRBJ1-6,NA,CASRGRKGSNSPLHF,TGTGCCAGCAGGGGGCGTAAAGGGTCGAATTCACCCCTCCACTTT
TRBV6-5,TRBJ2-5,TRBD1,CASTTGRGETQYF,TGTGCCAGCACGACAGGGAGAGGGGAGACCCAGTACTTC
TRBV27,TRBJ1-1,NA,CASKNDRRVTEAFF,TGTGCCAGCAAAAACGACAGGCGGGTTACTGAAGCTTTCTTT
TRBV25-1,TRBJ2-1,NA,CASSERRHHEQFF,TGTGCCAGCAGTGAACGGAGGCACCATGAGCAGTTCTTC
TRBV9,TRBJ2-3,NA,CASSVRAGSRTDTQYF,TGTGCCAGCAGCGTACGGGCGGGGTCACGCACAGATACGCAGTATTTT
TRBV6-6,TRBJ1-5,NA,CASSFNSGDQPQHF,TGTGCCAGCAGTTTTAATTCAGGGGATCAGCCCCAGCATTTT
TRBV6-9,TRBJ2-6,TRBD1,CASDPRGRDRGQGGANVLTF,TGTGCCAGCGACCCGAGGGGGCGGGACAGGGGGCAAGGTGGGGCCAACGTCCTGACTTTC
TRBV19,TRBJ1-1,NA,CASSIGRKNTEAFF,TGTGCCAGTAGTATCGGCAGGAAGAACACTGAAGCTTTCTTT
TRBV5-1,TRBJ2-7,TRBD1,CASSLSTGPVLEQYF,TGCGCCAGCAGCTTGTCGACAGGGCCCGTTTTAGAGCAGTACTTC
TRBV29-1,TRBJ1-2,TRBD1,CSVRTGTNYGYTF,TGCAGCGTTCGGACAGGGACGAACTATGGCTACACCTTC
TRBV7-9,TRBJ2-1,TRBD2,CASSPGLAGENEQFF,TGTGCCAGCAGCCCTGGACTAGCGGGGGAAAATGAGCAGTTCTTC
TRBV5-1,TRBJ2-7,NA,CASSLGHTSSYEQYF,TGCGCCAGCAGCTTGGGGCACACTAGCTCCTACGAGCAGTACTTC
TRBV28,TRBJ2-7,TRBD1,CASIRQGGTYEQYF,TGTGCCAGCATAAGACAGGGGGGGACCTACGAGCAGTACTTC
TRBV6-1,TRBJ1-5,NA,CASSEATGSNQPQHF,TGTGCCAGCAGTGAAGCGACAGGCAGCAATCAGCCCCAGCATTTT
TRBV11-2,TRBJ2-3,NA,CASSSLQGADTQYF,TGTGCCAGCAGCTCATTACAGGGAGCAGATACGCAGTATTTT
TRBV6-5,TRBJ1-1,NA,CASRPRVNTEAFF,TGTGCCAGCAGGCCTCGGGTGAACACTGAAGCTTTCTTT
TRBV7-2,TRBJ2-1,NA,CASSPRTTSLYNEQFF,TGTGCCAGCAGCCCAAGGACTACTTCCCTCTACAATGAGCAGTTCTTC
TRBV30,TRBJ1-1,NA,CAWRRGGSEAFF,TGTGCCTGGAGAAGAGGGGGTTCTGAAGCTTTCTTT
TRBV7-2,TRBJ2-1,TRBD2,CASGSSGAYNEQFF,TGTGCCAGCGGTTCTAGCGGGGCCTACAATGAGCAGTTCTTC
TRBV28,TRBJ2-7,TRBD1,CASTPMGQGNYEQYF,TGTGCCAGCACCCCGATGGGACAGGGAAATTACGAGCAGTACTTC
TRBV4-3,TRBJ2-5,TRBD2,CASPSSGGKKTQYF,TGCGCCAGCCCCTCATCGGGGGGAAAAAAGACCCAGTACTTC
TRBV30,TRBJ1-3,NA,CAWTPGQPGNTIYF,TGTGCCTGGACCCCTGGACAGCCCGGAAACACCATATATTTT
TRBV18,TRBJ1-2,NA,CASSPYDQDYGYTF,TGTGCCAGCTCACCGTACGACCAGGACTATGGCTACACCTTC
TRBV28,TRBJ1-1,NA,CASSLLGGRAFF,TGTGCCAGCAGTTTACTGGGAGGGCGTGCTTTCTTT
TRBV28,TRBJ1-6,NA,CASSPIRGLSNSPLHF,TGTGCCAGCAGTCCGATACGGGGTTTATCTAATTCACCCCTCCACTTT
TRBV5-5,TRBJ1-2,TRBD1,CASSPGQGGYGYTF,TGTGCCAGCAGCCCGGGACAGGGAGGCTATGGCTACACCTTC
TRBV30,TRBJ1-3,NA,CAWRQSYTIYF,TGTGCCTGGAGACAGTCGTACACCATATATTTT
TRBV10-3,TRBJ2-7,NA,CAISDAYEQYF,TGTGCCATCAGTGACGCCTACGAGCAGTACTTC
TRBV19,TRBJ1-1,NA,CASSIGTAGKNTEAFF,TGTGCCAGTAGTATAGGGACAGCAGGGAAGAACACTGAAGCTTTCTTT
TRBV5-5,TRBJ2-3,NA,CASSLPGLPGTDTQYF,TGTGCCAGCAGCTTACCGGGACTTCCAGGCACAGATACGCAGTATTTT
TRBV5-4,TRBJ2-6,TRBD2,CASSLRSSGRRANVLTF,TGTGCCAGCAGCTTAAGATCGAGCGGGAGGAGGGCCAACGTCCTGACTTTC
TRBV9,TRBJ1-2,NA,CASGGARGYTF,TGTGCCAGCGGCGGGGCTCGGGGCTACACCTTC
TRBV7-2,TRBJ2-5,TRBD2,CASTSLGAGETQYF,TGTGCCAGCACCTCCCTGGGAGCGGGGGAGACCCAGTACTTC
TRBV7-9,TRBJ2-5,NA,CASTPGQKETQYF,TGTGCCAGCACCCCTGGGCAGAAAGAGACCCAGTACTTC
TRBV11-2,TRBJ2-1,NA,CASSLGTLNEQFF,TGTGCCAGCAGCTTAGGCACTTTGAATGAGCAGTTCTTC
TRBV7-6,TRBJ1-5,NA,CASSSTPGQTNQPQHF,TGTGCCAGCAGCTCTACCCCAGGGCAGACCAATCAGCCCCAGCATTTT
TRBV4-2,TRBJ1-2,NA,CASSQESRGGGGYTF,TGTGCCAGCAGCCAAGAAAGCCGGGGAGGTGGAGGCTACACCTTC
TRBV28,TRBJ2-5,TRBD2,CASHGTSAQETQYF,TGTGCCAGCCACGGGACTAGCGCTCAAGAGACCCAGTACTTC
TRBV10-3,TRBJ2-7,NA,CAISESASGSYEQYF,TGTGCCATCAGTGAGTCGGCCTCAGGGTCCTACGAGCAGTACTTC